This TCR beta chain came from a study of cytomegalovirus exposure and HLA in healthy donors. Study-wide points: Among the CMV-associated chains, a few were confirmed in vitro as specific for CMV antigens. Likely technical artifact: a cluster of highly shared sequence variants. Later work found most CMV-associated TCR beta chains apparently HLA-restricted.

The V end lost 2 bases, the J end lost 6 bases, and 6 bases lay between the germline ends. This CDR3 has 12 amino acids. Germline-derived CDR1 and CDR2 are SEHNR and FQNEAQ (reference sequence). Regarding this clone: Antigen unknown.

There were likely unrecorded immune exposures, though donors were nominally healthy when sampled. The PCR used 60 Vbeta and 13 Jbeta primers. The protocol was immunoSEQ multiplex PCR, while the TCRdb copy is restricted to in-frame clones and leaves out a portion. Here the sample spans roughly 150,000 clones, around 80% being singletons. Input material: PBMCs. The genes are TRBV7-9 and TRBJ2-3; unclear D gene. This TCR was recovered from a man in his forties or fifties in good health and CMV-seronegative. The CDR3 DNA follows: TGTGCCAGCAGCTTAATTCAGGATACGCAGTATTTT. Protein: CASSLIQDTQYF.